These T cell receptor beta chains were read from a single sample in a study of cytomegalovirus exposure and HLA in healthy donors. Produced via immunoSEQ multiplex PCR; TCRdb's table is partial and in-frame only. The sample includes under 200,000 clones, about two thirds of them seen just once. Sequenced: PBMCs. These receptors were taken from a woman under 30 in good health and CMV-seropositive. CDR3s include the opening cysteine and the closing phenylalanine or tryptophan. The D gene is left open where the match is weak. Size values are once, few and many counts, or a class for expanded clones, and some rows have none.

d_call: .; v_call: TRBV19; j_call: TRBJ2-7; cdr3_length: 13; clone_size: .; cdr3_aa: CASTQGVPYEQYF; cdr3_nt: TGTGCCAGTACACAAGGGGTCCCCTACGAGCAGTACTTC
d_call: .; v_call: TRBV4-1; j_call: TRBJ2-7; cdr3_length: 14; clone_size: .; cdr3_aa: CASSHGGLSHEQYF; cdr3_nt: TGCGCCAGCAGCCATGGGGGCCTATCCCACGAGCAGTACTTC
d_call: .; v_call: TRBV21-1; j_call: TRBJ1-1; cdr3_length: 13; clone_size: few; cdr3_aa: CASSNGQGINAFF; cdr3_nt: TGTGCCAGCAGCAATGGCCAGGGAATTAACGCTTTCTTT
d_call: .; v_call: TRBV27; j_call: TRBJ2-2; cdr3_length: 16; clone_size: .; cdr3_aa: CASSFKYRVNTGELFF; cdr3_nt: TGTGCCAGCAGTTTTAAGTACAGGGTGAACACCGGGGAGCTGTTTTTT
d_call: TRBD1; v_call: TRBV4-3; j_call: TRBJ1-1; cdr3_length: 14; clone_size: few; cdr3_aa: CASSQAGTGSEAFF; cdr3_nt: TGCGCCAGCAGCCAGGCCGGGACAGGGAGTGAAGCTTTCTTT
d_call: .; v_call: TRBV5-8; j_call: TRBJ1-5; cdr3_length: 14; clone_size: .; cdr3_aa: CASSLPGGNQPQHF; cdr3_nt: TGTGCCAGCAGCTTGCCAGGGGGCAATCAGCCCCAGCATTTT
d_call: TRBD2; v_call: TRBV29-1; j_call: TRBJ2-2; cdr3_length: 16; clone_size: .; cdr3_aa: CSASGLAGSGTGELFF; cdr3_nt: TGCAGCGCTTCTGGACTAGCGGGTTCCGGGACCGGGGAGCTGTTTTTT
d_call: TRBD2; v_call: TRBV10-3; j_call: TRBJ2-7; cdr3_length: 14; clone_size: .; cdr3_aa: CAISESSGGYEQYF; cdr3_nt: TGTGCCATCAGTGAATCTAGCGGCGGCTACGAGCAGTACTTC
d_call: TRBD1; v_call: TRBV2; j_call: TRBJ2-3; cdr3_length: 13; clone_size: .; cdr3_aa: CASSVAGGYTQYF; cdr3_nt: TGTGCCAGCAGTGTGGCAGGGGGATATACGCAGTATTTT
d_call: .; v_call: TRBV4-1; j_call: TRBJ1-2; cdr3_length: 14; clone_size: once; cdr3_aa: CASSQGPGDYGYTF; cdr3_nt: TGCGCCAGCAGCCAAGGACCGGGGGACTATGGCTACACCTTC
d_call: .; v_call: TRBV12-2; j_call: TRBJ2-3; cdr3_length: 15; clone_size: .; cdr3_aa: CASRRTSGGTDTQYF; cdr3_nt: TGTGCAAGTCGCCGGACTAGTGGGGGCACAGATACGCAGTATTTT
d_call: TRBD1; v_call: TRBV27; j_call: TRBJ2-7; cdr3_length: 16; clone_size: few; cdr3_aa: CASSSQGVRGSYEQYF; cdr3_nt: TGTGCCAGCAGTTCCCAGGGGGTTAGAGGCTCCTACGAGCAGTACTTC
d_call: .; v_call: TRBV23-1; j_call: TRBJ1-2; cdr3_length: 17; clone_size: .; cdr3_aa: CASSQSVSAGSNYGYTF; cdr3_nt: TGCGCCAGCAGTCAATCGGTATCGGCAGGTTCTAACTATGGCTACACCTTC
d_call: TRBD2; v_call: TRBV7-8; j_call: TRBJ2-2; cdr3_length: 16; clone_size: .; cdr3_aa: CASSQKGTTSRGELFF; cdr3_nt: TGTGCCAGCAGCCAAAAGGGGACTACCTCGAGGGGGGAGCTGTTTTTT
d_call: .; v_call: TRBV7-9; j_call: TRBJ2-7; cdr3_length: 12; clone_size: .; cdr3_aa: CASSSHGYEQYF; cdr3_nt: TGTGCCAGCAGCTCCCACGGCTACGAGCAGTACTTC
d_call: TRBD2; v_call: TRBV4-1; j_call: TRBJ2-1; cdr3_length: 17; clone_size: .; cdr3_aa: CASSQVVPSGRSNEQFF; cdr3_nt: TGCGCCAGCAGCCAAGTGGTTCCCAGCGGGAGGTCTAATGAGCAGTTCTTC
d_call: .; v_call: TRBV18; j_call: TRBJ2-7; cdr3_length: 12; clone_size: few; cdr3_aa: CASSRQDYEQYF; cdr3_nt: TGTGCCAGCTCACGTCAGGACTACGAGCAGTACTTC
d_call: .; v_call: TRBV7-3; j_call: TRBJ2-3; cdr3_length: 16; clone_size: .; cdr3_aa: CASSLGLRASTDTQYF; cdr3_nt: TGTGCCAGCAGTTTAGGCCTCCGTGCCTCCACAGATACGCAGTATTTT
d_call: TRBD1; v_call: TRBV27; j_call: TRBJ2-7; cdr3_length: 19; clone_size: .; cdr3_aa: CASSLLGLTGTGIGYEQYF; cdr3_nt: TGTGCCAGCAGTTTACTCGGCTTAACCGGGACAGGGATTGGCTACGAGCAGTACTTC
d_call: TRBD2; v_call: TRBV10-2; j_call: TRBJ2-7; cdr3_length: 13; clone_size: .; cdr3_aa: CAIAGGVGDEQYF; cdr3_nt: TGCGCCATCGCGGGGGGGGTGGGGGACGAGCAGTACTTC
d_call: TRBD1; v_call: TRBV6-6; j_call: TRBJ1-5; cdr3_length: 16; clone_size: few; cdr3_aa: CASSALRGQSNQPQHF; cdr3_nt: TGTGCCAGCAGTGCCCTGAGGGGGCAAAGCAATCAGCCCCAGCATTTT
d_call: TRBD1; v_call: TRBV27; j_call: TRBJ1-5; cdr3_length: 15; clone_size: .; cdr3_aa: CASRRGQGDNQPQHF; cdr3_nt: TGTGCCAGCAGGCGGGGACAGGGGGACAATCAGCCCCAGCATTTT
d_call: TRBD2; v_call: TRBV5-1; j_call: TRBJ2-1; cdr3_length: 17; clone_size: .; cdr3_aa: CASSLASTSGGYNEQFF; cdr3_nt: TGCGCCAGCAGCTTGGCTTCGACAAGCGGGGGTTACAATGAGCAGTTCTTC
d_call: .; v_call: TRBV27; j_call: TRBJ1-3; cdr3_length: 14; clone_size: .; cdr3_aa: CAAASSGTGNTIYF; cdr3_nt: TGTGCCGCAGCGAGTTCCGGAACGGGAAACACCATATATTTT
d_call: .; v_call: TRBV7-9; j_call: TRBJ2-7; cdr3_length: 15; clone_size: .; cdr3_aa: CASSLGGIRYYEQYF; cdr3_nt: TGTGCCAGCAGCTTGGGCGGGATTCGATACTACGAGCAGTACTTC
d_call: .; v_call: TRBV7-6; j_call: TRBJ1-1; cdr3_length: 14; clone_size: once; cdr3_aa: CASSLTPVGAEAFF; cdr3_nt: TGTGCCAGCAGCTTAACCCCCGTGGGCGCTGAAGCTTTCTTT